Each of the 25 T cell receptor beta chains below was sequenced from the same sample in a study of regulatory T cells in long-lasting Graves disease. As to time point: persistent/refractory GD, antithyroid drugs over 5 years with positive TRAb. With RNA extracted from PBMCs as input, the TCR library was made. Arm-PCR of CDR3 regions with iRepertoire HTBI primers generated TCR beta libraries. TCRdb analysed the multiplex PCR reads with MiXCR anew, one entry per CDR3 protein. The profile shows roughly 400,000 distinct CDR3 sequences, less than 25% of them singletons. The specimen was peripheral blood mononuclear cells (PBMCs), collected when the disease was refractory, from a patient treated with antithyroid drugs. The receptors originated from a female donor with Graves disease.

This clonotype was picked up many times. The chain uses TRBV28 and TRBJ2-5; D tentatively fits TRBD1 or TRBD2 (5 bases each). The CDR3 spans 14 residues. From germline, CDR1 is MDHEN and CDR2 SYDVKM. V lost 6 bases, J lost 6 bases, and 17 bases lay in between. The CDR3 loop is CASSDSGPSKTQYF. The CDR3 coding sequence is TGTGCCAGCAGCGATTCGGGACCCTCGAAGACCCAGTACTTC. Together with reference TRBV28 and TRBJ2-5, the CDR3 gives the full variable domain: DVKVTQSSRYLVKRTGEKVFLECVQDMDHENMFWYRQDPGLGLRLIYFSYDVKMKEKGDIPEGYSVSREKKERFSLILESASTNQTSMYLCASSDSGPSKTQYFGPGTRLLVL.

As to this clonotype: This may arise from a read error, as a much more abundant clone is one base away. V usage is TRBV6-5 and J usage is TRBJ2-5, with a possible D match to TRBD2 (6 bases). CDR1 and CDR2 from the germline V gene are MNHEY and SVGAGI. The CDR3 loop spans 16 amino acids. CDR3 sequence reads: CASTFLGRSSAETQHF. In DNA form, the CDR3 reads TGTGCCAGCACCTTCCTCGGGAGAAGTAGCGCCGAGACCCAGCACTTC.

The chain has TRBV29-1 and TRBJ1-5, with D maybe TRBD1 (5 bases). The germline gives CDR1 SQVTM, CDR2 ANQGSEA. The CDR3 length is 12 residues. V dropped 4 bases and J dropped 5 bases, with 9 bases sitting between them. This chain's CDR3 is CSVGAGDQPQHF. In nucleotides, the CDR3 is TGCAGCGTTGGTGCGGGGGATCAGCCCCAGCATTTT.

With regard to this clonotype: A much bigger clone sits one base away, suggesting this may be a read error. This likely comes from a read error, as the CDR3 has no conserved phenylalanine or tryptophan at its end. CDR3 sequence: CASSLRTESEAFL. In nucleotides, the CDR3 is TGTGCCAGCAGCCTCCGGACAGAGAGTGAAGCTTTCCTT. The chain uses TRBV11-2 and TRBJ1-1, with D possibly being TRBD1 (6 bases). This CDR3 is built from 13 residues. V was shortened by 5 bases and J by 7 bases, with 14 bases between the two germline ends. CDR1 and CDR2 (germline): SGHAT, FQNNGV.

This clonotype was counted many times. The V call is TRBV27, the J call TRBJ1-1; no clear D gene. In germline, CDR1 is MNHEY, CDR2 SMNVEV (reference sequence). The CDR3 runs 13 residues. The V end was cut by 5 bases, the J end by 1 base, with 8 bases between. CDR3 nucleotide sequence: TGTGCCAGCAGTCCAGGATGGAACACTGAAGCTTTCTTT. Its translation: CASSPGWNTEAFF.

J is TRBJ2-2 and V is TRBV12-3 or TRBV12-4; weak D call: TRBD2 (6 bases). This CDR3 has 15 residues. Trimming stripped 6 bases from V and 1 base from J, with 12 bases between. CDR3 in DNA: TGTGCCAGCAGCGGCGCCGGGGGGAACACCGGGGAGCTGTTTTTT. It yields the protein CASSGAGGNTGELFF.

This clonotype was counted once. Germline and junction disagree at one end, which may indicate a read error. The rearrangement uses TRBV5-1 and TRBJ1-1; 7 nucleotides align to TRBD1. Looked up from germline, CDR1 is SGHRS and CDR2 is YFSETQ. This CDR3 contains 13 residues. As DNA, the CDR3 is TGCGCCAGCAACTTGGGACAGTCTCTTGAAGCTTTCTTT. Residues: CASNLGQSLEAFF.

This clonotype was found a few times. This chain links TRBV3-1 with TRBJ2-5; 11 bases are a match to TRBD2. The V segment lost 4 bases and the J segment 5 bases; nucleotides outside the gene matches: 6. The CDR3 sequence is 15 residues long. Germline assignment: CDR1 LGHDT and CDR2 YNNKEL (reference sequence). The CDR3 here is CASSPTSGMSETQYF. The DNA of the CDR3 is TGTGCCAGCAGCCCGACTAGCGGGATGTCGGAGACCCAGTACTTC.

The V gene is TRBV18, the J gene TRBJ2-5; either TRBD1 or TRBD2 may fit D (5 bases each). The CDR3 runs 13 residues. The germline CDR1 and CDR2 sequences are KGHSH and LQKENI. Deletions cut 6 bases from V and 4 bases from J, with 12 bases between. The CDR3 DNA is TGTGCCAGCTCCGGGGCAGGGCGAGAGACCCAGTACTTC. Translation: CASSGAGRETQYF.

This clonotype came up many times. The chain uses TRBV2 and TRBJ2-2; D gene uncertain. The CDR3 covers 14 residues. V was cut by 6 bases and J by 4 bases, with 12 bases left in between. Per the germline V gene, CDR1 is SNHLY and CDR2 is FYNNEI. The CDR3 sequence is CASRIGRLTGELFF. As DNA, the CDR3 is TGTGCCAGCAGGATAGGCAGACTCACCGGGGAGCTGTTTTTT.

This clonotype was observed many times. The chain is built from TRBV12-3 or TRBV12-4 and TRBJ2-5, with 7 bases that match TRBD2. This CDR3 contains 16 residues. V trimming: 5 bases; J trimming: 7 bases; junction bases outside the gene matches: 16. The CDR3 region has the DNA TGTGCCAGCAGTCCCGGCCAACTTGCGGGAGCTGGGACCCAGTACTTC. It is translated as CASSPGQLAGAGTQYF.

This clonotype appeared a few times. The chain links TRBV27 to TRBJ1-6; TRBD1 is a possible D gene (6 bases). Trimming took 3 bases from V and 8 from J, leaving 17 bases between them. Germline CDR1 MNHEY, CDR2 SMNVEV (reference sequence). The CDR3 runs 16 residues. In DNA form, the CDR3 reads TGTGCCAGCAGTTTGAAACAGGGAGGTGGGTATTCACCCCTCCACTTT. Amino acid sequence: CASSLKQGGGYSPLHF.

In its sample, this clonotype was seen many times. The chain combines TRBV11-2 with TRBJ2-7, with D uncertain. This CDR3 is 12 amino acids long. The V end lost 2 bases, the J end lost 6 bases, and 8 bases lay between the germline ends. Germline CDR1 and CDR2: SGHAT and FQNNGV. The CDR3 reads CASSLIGGEQYF. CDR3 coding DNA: TGTGCCAGCAGCTTAATAGGTGGCGAGCAGTACTTC.

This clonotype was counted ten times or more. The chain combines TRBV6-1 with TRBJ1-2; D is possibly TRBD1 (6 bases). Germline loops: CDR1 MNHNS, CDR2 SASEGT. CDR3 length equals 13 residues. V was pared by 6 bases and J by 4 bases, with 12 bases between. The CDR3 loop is CASRNTGTYGYTF. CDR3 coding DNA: TGTGCCAGCAGGAACACAGGGACCTATGGCTACACCTTC.

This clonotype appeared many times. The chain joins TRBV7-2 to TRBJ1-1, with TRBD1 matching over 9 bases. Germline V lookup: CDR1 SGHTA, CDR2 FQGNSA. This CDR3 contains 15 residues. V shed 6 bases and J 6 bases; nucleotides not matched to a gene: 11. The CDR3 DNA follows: TGTGCCAGCAGTAAACACGGGACAGGGTTGTCTGAAGCTTTCTTT. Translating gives CASSKHGTGLSEAFF. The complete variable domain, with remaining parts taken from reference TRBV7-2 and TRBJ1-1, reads GAGVSQSPSNKVTEKGKDVELRCDPISGHTALYWYRQSLGQGLEFLIYFQGNSAPDKSGLPSDRFSAERTGGSVSTLTIQRTQQEDSAVYLCASSKHGTGLSEAFFGQGTRLTVV.

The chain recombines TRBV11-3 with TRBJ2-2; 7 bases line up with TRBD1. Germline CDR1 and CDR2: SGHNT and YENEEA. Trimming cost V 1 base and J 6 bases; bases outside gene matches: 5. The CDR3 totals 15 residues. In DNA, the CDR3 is TGTGCCAGCAGCTTAGTTGAGGGGGCCGCCGGGGAGCTGTTTTTT. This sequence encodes CASSLVEGAAGELFF.

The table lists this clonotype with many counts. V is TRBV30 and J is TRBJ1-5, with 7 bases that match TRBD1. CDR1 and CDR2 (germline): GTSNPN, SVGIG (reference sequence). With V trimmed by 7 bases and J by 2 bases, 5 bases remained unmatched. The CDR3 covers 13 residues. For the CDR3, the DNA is TGTGCCTTCGACACAGGGGGCAATCAGCCCCAGCATTTT. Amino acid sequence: CAFDTGGNQPQHF.

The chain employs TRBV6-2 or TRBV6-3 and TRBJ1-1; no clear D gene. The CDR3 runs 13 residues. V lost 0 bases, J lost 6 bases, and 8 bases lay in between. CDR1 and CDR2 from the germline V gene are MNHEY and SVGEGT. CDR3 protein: CASSYSGWAEAFF. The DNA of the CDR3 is TGTGCCAGCAGTTACTCAGGGTGGGCTGAAGCTTTCTTT.

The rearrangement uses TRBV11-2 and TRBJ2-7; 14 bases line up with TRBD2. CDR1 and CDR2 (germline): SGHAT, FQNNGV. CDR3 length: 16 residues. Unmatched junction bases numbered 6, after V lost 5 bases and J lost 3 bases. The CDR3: CASSPTSGRALYEQYF. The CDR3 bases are TGTGCCAGCAGCCCGACTAGCGGGAGGGCCCTCTACGAGCAGTACTTC.

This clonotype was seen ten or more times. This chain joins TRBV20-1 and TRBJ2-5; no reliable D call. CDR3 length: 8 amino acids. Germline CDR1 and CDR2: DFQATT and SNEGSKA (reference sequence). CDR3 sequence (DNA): TGCACCCCGGGGACCCAGTACTTC. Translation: CTPGTQYF.

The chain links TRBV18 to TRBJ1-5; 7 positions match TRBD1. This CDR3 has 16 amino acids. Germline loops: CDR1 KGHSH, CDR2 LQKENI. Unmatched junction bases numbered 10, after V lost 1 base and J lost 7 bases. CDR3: CASSPQQGNAGQPQHF. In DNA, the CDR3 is TGTGCCAGCTCACCACAACAGGGGAATGCCGGGCAGCCCCAGCATTTT. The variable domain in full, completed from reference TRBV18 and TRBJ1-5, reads NAGVMQNPRHLVRRRGQEARLRCSPMKGHSHVYWYRQLPEEGLKFMVYLQKENIIDESGMPKERFSAEFPKEGPSILRIQQVVRGDSAAYFCASSPQQGNAGQPQHFGDGTRLSIL.

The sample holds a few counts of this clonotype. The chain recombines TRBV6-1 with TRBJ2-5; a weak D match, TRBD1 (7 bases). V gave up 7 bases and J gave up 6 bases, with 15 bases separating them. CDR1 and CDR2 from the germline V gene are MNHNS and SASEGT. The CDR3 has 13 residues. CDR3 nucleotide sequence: TGTGCCAGCATCGACAGGGCGGGAAAGACCCAGTACTTC. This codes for CASIDRAGKTQYF.

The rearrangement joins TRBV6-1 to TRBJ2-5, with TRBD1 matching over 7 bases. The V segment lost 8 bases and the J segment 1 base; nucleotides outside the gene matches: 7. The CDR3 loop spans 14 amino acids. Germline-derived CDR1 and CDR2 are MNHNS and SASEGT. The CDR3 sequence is CASADRVFQETQYF. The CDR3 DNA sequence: TGTGCCAGCGCTGACAGGGTCTTCCAAGAGACCCAGTACTTC.

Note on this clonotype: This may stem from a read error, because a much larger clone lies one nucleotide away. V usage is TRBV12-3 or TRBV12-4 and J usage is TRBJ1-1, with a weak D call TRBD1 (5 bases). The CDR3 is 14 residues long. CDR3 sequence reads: CVSSPVRGNTEAFF. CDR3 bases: TGTGTCAGCAGCCCCGTGAGGGGGAACACTGAAGCTTTCTTT.

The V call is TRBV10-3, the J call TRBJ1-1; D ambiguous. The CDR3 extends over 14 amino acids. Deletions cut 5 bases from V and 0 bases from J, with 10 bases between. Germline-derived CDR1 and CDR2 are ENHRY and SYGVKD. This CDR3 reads CAISPGTVNTEAFF. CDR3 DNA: TGTGCCATCAGTCCGGGAACAGTGAACACTGAAGCTTTCTTT.